This TCR beta chain was profiled in a study of shared clonotypes between healthy human individuals. The overall study: Ranging from 18 to 49 in age, donors were a couple of women and a few men. Study-wide results and limits: Clonotype sharing among donors was thought likely to change with sequencing depth. What limited the represented genetic and exposure-history diversity was the small number of donors.

TCRdb's table, derived via immunoSEQ multiplex PCR, lists solely in-frame clones and lacks some. The sample has roughly 500,000 clones; about 76% are singletons. Around 91 million PBMCs were counted before genomic DNA extraction. Concerning this clone itself: Its target is not known. The same CDR3 also results from other DNA sequences found in this sample.

This CDR3 has 13 amino acids. CDR1 and CDR2 from the germline V gene are SQVTM and ANQGSEA. V was cut by 2 bases and J by 3 bases, with 11 bases left in between. The TCR comes from a woman aged 40 to 50 in good health. Some clones in this sample may be carry-over from other donors' samples. The sequencing sample was made of PBMCs. This sequence joins TRBV29-1 and TRBJ2-7; TRBD2 might be the D (6 bases). The CDR3 DNA reads as TGCAGCGTTGAAATAGGGAGGAGCTACGAGCAGTACTTC. Translation: CSVEIGRSYEQYF.